The T cell receptor beta chain described here comes from a study of spatial heterogeneity in lung cancer. As for the study in general: In the raw reads, each unique TCR and UMI combination was present more than ten times on average.

Germline CDR1 is LNHNV and CDR2 is YYDKDF (reference sequence). This CDR3 comprises 13 residues. Trimming removed 5 bases from V and 0 bases from J, with 7 bases in between. A distinct unique molecular identifier was carried by each TCR cDNA molecule. TCRdb fed the 5' RACE reads into MiXCR, producing one record per CDR3 protein. The table records tens of thousands of distinct CDR3 sequences, roughly 12% of them present only once. Noted time point: sample taken at primary tumor resection. Frozen PBMC, nontumor lung or tumor provided whole RNA, which was sequenced unsorted. This sample comprised PBMCs, obtained at surgery. The chain is built from TRBV15 and TRBJ1-1; D unclear. The receptor's source is a male donor with early-stage non-small cell lung cancer. The CDR3 sequence: CATSPAVNTEAFF. In DNA, the CDR3 is TGTGCCACCAGCCCGGCGGTGAACACTGAAGCTTTCTTT.